This T cell receptor beta chain emerged from a study of cytomegalovirus exposure and HLA in healthy donors. Worth noting for this clone: The antigen remains unidentified. An end of the junction differs from the germline gene, which may be a read error.

Profiling relied on immunoSEQ multiplex PCR, and the TCRdb table lists in-frame clones only, not all of them. The data contain approximately 200,000 clones, approximately 82% of them singletons. Findings and caveats of the study: The classifier was said to identify cytomegalovirus status with high specificity and sensitivity.

CDR1 is SSHAT and CDR2 is FNYEAQ in the germline V gene (reference sequence). This CDR3 is 14 amino acids long. The sample consisted of PBMCs. The rearrangement links TRBV7-7 to TRBJ2-2; perhaps TRBD2 as D (5 bases). The clonotype comes from a woman younger than 45 in good health and CMV-seropositive. In nucleotides, the CDR3 is TGTGCTAGCAGCACCGGACTGAACACCGGGGAGCTGTTTTTT. Protein product: CASSTGLNTGELFF.